The 9 T cell receptor beta chains below come from one sample, sequenced in a study of shared clonotypes between healthy human individuals (dated by TCRdb to the early 2020s). Libraries came from the immunoSEQ multiplex PCR assay. Held by TCRdb, this immuneACCESS table contains in-frame sequences only and omits some clones. Under half of the omission traces to an unresolved V gene where checked; the cause of the rest is unknown. The sample has about 710,000 clones on record, 55% to 85% of them singletons. The top ten clonotypes cover 1.5% to 2% of the sample. Sequencing input: memory CD4+ T cells sorted from blood. In the paper's terms, the cell subset or site label means: CD45RA-negative fraction. The source is a woman aged 25 to 39 in good health.

The chain uses TRBV5-4 and TRBJ1-5; 10 bases are a match to TRBD1. V was pared by 0 bases and J by 2 bases, with 2 bases of the junction left unmatched. Germline assignment: CDR1 SGHNT and CDR2 YYREEE (reference sequence). This CDR3 region has 16 residues. In nucleotides, the CDR3 is TGTGCCAGCAGCTTGGGAGGGACAGGGGGCAATCAGCCCCAGCATTTT. It translates to CASSLGGTGGNQPQHF.

Details on this clone: This sample includes further DNA sequences coding for the same CDR3. The chain has TRBV18 and TRBJ1-1; TRBD1 matches 7 bases. Losses at the gene ends were 1 base for V and 1 base for J; bases not matched to a gene: 3. The CDR3 covers 15 residues. Germline V gives CDR1 KGHSH, CDR2 LQKENI. CDR3 coding DNA: TGTGCCAGCTCACCACGGACAGGAGAGAACACTGAAGCTTTCTTT. Amino acids: CASSPRTGENTEAFF. The variable domain in full, completed from reference TRBV18 and TRBJ1-1, reads NAGVMQNPRHLVRRRGQEARLRCSPMKGHSHVYWYRQLPEEGLKFMVYLQKENIIDESGMPKERFSAEFPKEGPSILRIQQVVRGDSAAYFCASSPRTGENTEAFFGQGTRLTVV.

The rearrangement uses TRBV21-1 and TRBJ2-1; the table's D call of TRBD2 was not tested on the DNA. TRBV21-1 is tagged as a pseudogene. The CDR3 is 14 residues long. CDR3 residues: CASSKGRGRNEQFF. In DNA, the CDR3 is TGTGCCAGCAGCAAAGGGCGCGGCCGCAATGAGCAGTTCTTC.

The chain has TRBV28 and TRBJ1-2, with a tentative D call TRBD1 (5 bases). This CDR3 is built from 15 residues. V lost 4 bases and J 4 bases, leaving 16 bases between the germline ends. Germline V CDR1 and CDR2: MDHEN, SYDVKM. The CDR3 protein is CASSSLGGSGYGYTF. In DNA form, the CDR3 reads TGTGCCAGCAGTTCCCTTGGGGGGAGCGGCTATGGCTACACCTTC.

The gene calls are TRBV23-1 and TRBJ2-5; TRBD2 might be the D (6 bases). TRBV23-1 belongs to the ORF category, with a function that is uncertain. There are 13 residues in the CDR3. Between the trimmed V and J ends, which lost 7 bases and 5 bases, there was a span of 14 bases. The CDR3 loop is CASNSGGVETQYF. DNA for the CDR3: TGCGCCAGCAACTCCGGAGGGGTGGAGACCCAGTACTTC.

Worth noting for this clone: Additional DNA sequences in this sample encode the identical CDR3. V is TRBV5-1 and J is TRBJ1-1; TRBD1 is a possible D gene (5 bases). Germline V gene sequence: CDR1 SGHRS, CDR2 YFSETQ. This CDR3 contains 14 residues. V lost 3 bases and J 1 base, leaving 10 bases between the germline ends. The CDR3 loop is CASSSGTENTEAFF. DNA of the CDR3: TGCGCCAGCAGCTCCGGGACGGAGAACACTGAAGCTTTCTTT.

The gene calls are TRBV21-1 and TRBJ2-3; no DNA check was done on the table's D call, TRBD2. TRBV21-1 has pseudogene status. The CDR3 length is 17 residues. The CDR3: CASSQGLAGVGTDTQYF. CDR3 nucleotide sequence: TGTGCCAGCAGCCAAGGACTAGCGGGAGTCGGGACAGATACGCAGTATTTT.

In its sample, this clone was seen a few times. The rearrangement joins TRBV2 to TRBJ1-2; D not resolved. V shed 8 bases and J shed 7 bases, with 17 bases lying between them. CDR3 length: 13 amino acids. CDR1 is SNHLY, CDR2 FYNNEI, per germline. CDR3 sequence (DNA): TGTGCCAGCGGGCGGACTGCCGGTTTTGGCTACACCTTC. Its translation is CASGRTAGFGYTF. The variable domain in full, completed from reference TRBV2 and TRBJ1-2, reads EPEVTQTPSHQVTQMGQEVILRCVPISNHLYFYWYRQILGQKVEFLVSFYNNEISEKSEIFDDQFSVERPDGSNFTLKIRSTKLEDSAMYFCASGRTAGFGYTFGSGTRLTVV.

The rearrangement links TRBV9 to TRBJ2-1, with 10 nucleotides matching TRBD2. The germline gives CDR1 SGDLS, CDR2 YYNGEE. The CDR3 spans 15 residues. Unmatched junction bases numbered 10, after V lost 5 bases and J lost 8 bases. The CDR3 region has the DNA TGTGCCAGCAGGGAGGGAACTAGCGGGATCTATGAGCAGTTCTTC. Encoded protein: CASREGTSGIYEQFF.